Reported below is one T cell receptor beta chain. Its antigen is currently unknown. This sample stems from a study of shared clonotypes between healthy human individuals. Study-level information: The donors, two women and a few men, were aged 18 to 49. Study results and caveats: Larger estimated richness was generally seen in naive subsets than in memory subsets.

CDR1 and CDR2 from the germline V gene are SGHDT and YYEEEE. V shed 4 bases, J shed 7 bases, and the junction held 10 bases outside the gene matches. The CDR3 loop spans 15 amino acids. The repertoire was sequenced with immunoSEQ multiplex PCR; TCRdb's copy has only in-frame clones and lacks some. The sample gives about 530,000 clones, about 96% of which show up once; 0.06% is in the top ten. Specimen: naive CD4+ T cells sorted from blood. Subset meaning: CD45RA+ positively selected. The chain is built from TRBV5-6 and TRBJ2-7, with 11 bases aligning to TRBD1. The TCR sequence derives from a woman in her twenties or thirties in good health. In DNA, the CDR3 is TGTGCCAGCAGCGGTACGGACAGGGGGCAGCTAGAGCAGTACTTC. This encodes CASSGTDRGQLEQYF.